This T cell receptor beta chain was captured by sequencing in a study of T cell repertoires in ileal Crohn's disease. Study details: Surgery for a complication: stricturing in 61%, penetrating in roughly 40%. Postoperative therapy was given to about half: roughly twelve thiopurines, some 18 anti-TNF agents. From the surgical specimen's inflamed ileum, biopsies were taken as M0.

TCRdb's table, derived via immunoSEQ multiplex PCR, lists solely in-frame clones and lacks some. The sample holds approximately 14,000 clones, 65% to 80% seen once. Indicated time point: inflamed ileum from the surgical specimen. Eligibility required adulthood, ileal or ileocolonic Crohn's disease and indicated ileocolonic resection. Trimming stripped 2 bases from V and 9 bases from J, with 7 bases between. Germline values: CDR1 MNHNY, CDR2 SVGAGI (reference sequence). The CDR3 is 11 residues long. The chain employs TRBV6-6 and TRBJ1-1, with D unclear. The TCR was taken from an adult with Crohn's disease. Material: ileal tissue. CDR3 DNA: TGTGCCAGCAGTTACCGGGAAAAAGCTTTCTTT. Amino acids: CASSYREKAFF.